This TCR beta chain was retrieved from a study of cytomegalovirus exposure and HLA in healthy donors. Amplification used 60 Vbeta primers and 13 Jbeta primers. Method: immunoSEQ multiplex PCR; TCRdb's copy keeps in-frame clones and lacks some. The table shows 170,000 or so clones, with around four fifths occurring only once. The germline CDR1 and CDR2 sequences are SGHKS and YYEKEE (reference sequence). The CDR3 consists of 14 residues. The V segment lost 4 bases and the J segment 7 bases; nucleotides outside the gene matches: 9. V and J are TRBV5-5 and TRBJ1-2; 8 nucleotides agree with TRBD1. This clonotype originated in a girl aged 5-17 years in good health and CMV-seropositive. Sequenced: PBMCs. The CDR3 here is CASSPRTGRGGYTF. DNA of the CDR3: TGTGCCAGCAGCCCCCGGACAGGGAGGGGTGGCTACACCTTC.